Listed below are T cell receptor beta chains from one sample, sequenced in a study of blood T cell repertoires in COVID-19. Assay used: immunoSEQ multiplex PCR; TCRdb lists only in-frame clones, some missing. In the table there are some 250,000 clones, roughly 80% of which are singletons. Sequencing was carried out using peripheral blood. These receptor sequences come from a woman aged 80 or older with acute or convalescent COVID-19. Both conserved end residues are part of each CDR3. A D gene is named only where the DNA matches it firmly. The size entry is marked missing in some rows and otherwise reads once, few, many or a size class.

>TRBV3-1/TRBV3-2|.|TRBJ1-2|TRBD1
CASSHPLTGSYGYTF
TGTGCCAGCAGCCATCCTTTGACAGGGAGCTATGGCTACACCTTC
>TRBV19|.|TRBJ1-2|.
CASSTPGRENYGYTF
TGTGCCAGTAGTACCCCCGGACGGGAGAACTATGGCTACACCTTC
>TRBV5-6|.|TRBJ1-2|TRBD1
CASSLGIGTARHYGYTF
TGTGCCAGCAGCTTGGGAATCGGGACAGCCCGACACTATGGCTACACCTTC
>TRBV18|once|TRBJ1-5|TRBD1
CASSPGQGGNQPQHF
TGTGCCAGCTCACCGGGACAGGGAGGCAATCAGCCCCAGCATTTT
>TRBV4-1|.|TRBJ1-5|.
CASSQEMGRQPQHF
TGCGCCAGCAGCCAAGAAATGGGGCGGCAGCCCCAGCATTTT
>TRBV5-4|.|TRBJ2-2|.
CASSLGANTGELFF
TGTGCCAGCAGCTTGGGAGCGAACACCGGGGAGCTGTTTTTT
>TRBV7-9|.|TRBJ1-4|.
CASSHTRQGREKLFF
TGTGCCAGCAGTCACACGAGGCAGGGAAGGGAAAAACTGTTTTTT
>TRBV7-6|.|TRBJ2-5|TRBD2
CASSLGSGRLETQYF
TGTGCCAGCAGCTTAGGTAGCGGGAGATTGGAGACCCAGTACTTC
>TRBV20-1|.|TRBJ1-5|.
CSASQSNQPQHF
TGCAGTGCTAGTCAAAGCAATCAGCCCCAGCATTTT
>TRBV11-1|.|TRBJ2-7|TRBD2
CASSLSDGGAEEQYF
TGTGCCAGCAGCTTATCGGACGGGGGGGCGGAGGAGCAGTACTTC
>TRBV7-2|.|TRBJ2-5|TRBD2
CASSFLAVGSETQYF
TGTGCCAGCAGCTTTCTAGCGGTGGGCTCGGAGACCCAGTACTTC
>TRBV6-5|.|TRBJ1-3|TRBD1
CASRMGQTGNTIYF
TGTGCCAGCAGGATGGGACAGACTGGAAACACCATATATTTT
>TRBV7-3|.|TRBJ2-1|.
CASSLMPGQHNEQFF
TGTGCCAGCAGCTTAATGCCCGGACAGCACAATGAGCAGTTCTTC